Listed here are 18 T cell receptor beta chains from one sample, sequenced in a study of cytomegalovirus exposure and HLA in healthy donors. Amplification used 60 Vbeta primers and 13 Jbeta primers. Libraries were prepared by immunoSEQ multiplex PCR; TCRdb keeps only in-frame clonotypes and omits some of them. In the table there are 110,000 to 150,000 clones, about 71% of which are singletons. Input material: PBMCs. These receptors were obtained from a woman aged 60-70 years in good health and CMV-seropositive.

The rearrangement links TRBV6-1 to TRBJ2-3; a possible D gene is TRBD2 (6 bases). Germline V gives CDR1 MNHNS, CDR2 SASEGT. The CDR3 length is 16 residues. The germline V and J ends were trimmed by 2 bases and 1 base, with 13 bases remaining between them. CDR3: CASSEFQASGTDTQYF. CDR3 bases: TGTGCCAGCAGTGAATTTCAAGCTAGCGGCACAGATACGCAGTATTTT.

CDR3 residues: CASSWAANTEAFF. The CDR3 DNA sequence: TGTGCCAGCAGTTGGGCCGCGAACACTGAAGCTTTCTTT. The V call is TRBV7-3, the J call TRBJ1-1; no definite D call. V gave up 6 bases and J gave up 1 base, with 9 bases separating them. The CDR3 extends over 13 amino acids. Looked up from germline, CDR1 is SGHTA and CDR2 is FQGTGA.

The chain has TRBV5-1 and TRBJ2-2; 14 nucleotides line up with TRBD2. The CDR3 extends over 15 amino acids. CDR1 is SGHRS and CDR2 is YFSETQ in the germline V gene. V dropped 3 bases and J dropped 9; count of bases not matched to a gene: 4. This chain's CDR3 is CASSSGLAGERELFF. In DNA form, the CDR3 reads TGCGCCAGCAGCTCGGGACTAGCGGGAGAAAGGGAGCTGTTTTTT.

The chain is built from TRBV18 and TRBJ1-2; D remains ambiguous. The length of the CDR3 is 17 residues. The germline V gene has CDR1 KGHSH and CDR2 LQKENI. With 0 bases removed from V and 0 bases from J, the gap between germline ends came to 14 bases. The CDR3 region has the DNA TGTGCCAGCTCACCACCGTTAGCGAGAAGAGCTAACTATGGCTACACCTTC. This encodes CASSPPLARRANYGYTF.

V usage is TRBV6-1 and J usage is TRBJ2-1, with D perhaps matching TRBD1 (5 bases). Germline-derived CDR1 and CDR2 are MNHNS and SASEGT. Trimming took 4 bases from V and 9 from J, leaving 19 bases between them. This CDR3 is 15 amino acids long. The CDR3 spells CASSGASWTTPEQFF. The DNA of the CDR3 is TGTGCCAGCAGTGGAGCGAGCTGGACAACGCCTGAGCAGTTCTTC.

CDR3 residues: CASSYLGQSNEKLFF. The CDR3, as DNA: TGTGCCAGCAGTTACTTGGGACAGTCTAATGAAAAACTGTTTTTT. The chain couples TRBV6-5 to TRBJ1-4, with 7 nucleotides matching TRBD1. Per germline, CDR1 MNHEY and CDR2 SVGAGI. CDR3 length equals 15 residues. Trimming took 1 base from V and 3 from J; bases not matched to a gene: 2.

The chain joins TRBV2 to TRBJ1-4, with a weak D call TRBD1 (5 bases). Germline V gene lookup returns CDR1 SNHLY and CDR2 FYNNEI. CDR3 length equals 12 residues. Trimming took 11 bases from V and 5 from J, leaving 12 bases between them. The CDR3 is CASRAGNEKLFF. CDR3 DNA sequence: TGTGCCTCAAGGGCAGGGAATGAAAAACTGTTTTTT. Full variable domain (outside the CDR3, taken from reference TRBV2 and TRBJ1-4): EPEVTQTPSHQVTQMGQEVILRCVPISNHLYFYWYRQILGQKVEFLVSFYNNEISEKSEIFDDQFSVERPDGSNFTLKIRSTKLEDSAMYFCASRAGNEKLFFGSGTQLSVL.

The rearrangement joins TRBV12-5 to TRBJ1-1, with 7 bases identical to TRBD1. The J segment lost 4 bases and the V segment lost 5 bases, leaving 1 base of the junction unmatched. The CDR3 runs 12 residues. The germline V gene has CDR1 LGHNT and CDR2 FRNRAP. The DNA of the CDR3 is TGTGCTAGTGGTGCAGGGGGCACTGAAGCTTTCTTT. It codes for CASGAGGTEAFF. Drawing the rest from reference TRBV12-5 and TRBJ1-1, the complete variable domain is DARVTQTPRHKVTEMGQEVTMRCQPILGHNTVFWYRQTMMQGLELLAYFRNRAPLDDSGMPKDRFSAEMPDATLATLKIQPSEPRDSAVYFCASGAGGTEAFFGQGTRLTVV.

The J gene is TRBJ1-5, the V gene TRBV14, with TRBD1 matching over 8 bases. The CDR3 totals 17 residues. V lost 3 bases and J lost 2; bases outside the gene matches: 9. The germline gives CDR1 SGHDN, CDR2 FVKESK. CDR3 loop: CASSQNRQGMGNQPQHF. The CDR3 DNA reads as TGTGCCAGCAGCCAGAACCGACAGGGGATGGGCAATCAGCCCCAGCATTTT.

The rearrangement joins TRBV5-1 to TRBJ2-4, with a possible D match to TRBD2 (6 bases). With 6 bases removed from V and 3 bases from J, the gap between germline ends came to 10 bases. Germline CDR1 and CDR2: SGHRS and YFSETQ. CDR3 size: 13 residues. CDR3 DNA: TGCGCCAGCACGGGGGTCAGCAAAAACATTCAGTACTTC. This sequence encodes CASTGVSKNIQYF.

The gene calls are TRBV6-5 and TRBJ2-7; D is unclear. CDR3 length equals 12 residues. Germline V CDR1 and CDR2: MNHEY, SVGAGI. Trimming removed 6 bases from V and 4 bases from J, with 10 bases in between. CDR3 coding DNA: TGTGCCAGCAGGCGGAGAGATTACGAGCAGTACTTC. Translating it yields CASRRRDYEQYF.

This clone was detected only a few times. The rearrangement joins TRBV20-1 to TRBJ2-1; possible D gene TRBD2, 6 bases. Germline-derived CDR1 and CDR2 are DFQATT and SNEGSKA (reference sequence). Deletions cut 6 bases from V and 12 bases from J, with 15 bases between. The CDR3 spans 11 residues. The CDR3 sequence: CSAAVGGGQFF. The CDR3 nucleotides are TGCAGTGCCGCGGTCGGGGGAGGGCAGTTCTTC.

This clone was detected only a few times. This chain joins TRBV9 and TRBJ2-1; no firm D call. With 4 bases removed from V and 8 bases from J, the gap between germline ends came to 10 bases. The CDR3 covers 12 residues. Per germline, CDR1 SGDLS and CDR2 YYNGEE. The CDR3 DNA is TGTGCCAGCAGCCCAAGTCGGGATGAGCAGTTCTTC. It translates to CASSPSRDEQFF.

In its sample, this clone was seen once. The J gene is TRBJ1-3, the V gene TRBV28; 8 positions match TRBD1. Looked up from germline, CDR1 is MDHEN and CDR2 is SYDVKM. This CDR3 contains 15 residues. The J segment lost 4 bases and the V segment lost 4 bases, leaving 6 bases of the junction unmatched. This CDR3 reads CASSSQGAEGNTIYF. CDR3 bases: TGTGCCAGCAGTTCCCAGGGGGCCGAAGGAAACACCATATATTTT. The variable domain in full, completed from reference TRBV28 and TRBJ1-3, reads DVKVTQSSRYLVKRTGEKVFLECVQDMDHENMFWYRQDPGLGLRLIYFSYDVKMKEKGDIPEGYSVSREKKERFSLILESASTNQTSMYLCASSSQGAEGNTIYFGEGSWLTVV.

The chain carries TRBV28 and TRBJ1-2; a weak D match, TRBD1 (6 bases). Between the trimmed V and J ends, which lost 6 bases and 4 bases, there was a span of 27 bases. Germline CDR1 is MDHEN and CDR2 is SYDVKM. The CDR3 contains 18 residues. This CDR3 reads CASSVGAGATQLFYGYTF. In nucleotides, the CDR3 is TGTGCCAGCAGCGTAGGGGCAGGGGCCACCCAACTTTTCTATGGCTACACCTTC.

This clone was seen more than once but under ten times. V is TRBV29-1 and J is TRBJ2-2, with TRBD1 matching over 8 bases. V lost 4 bases to trimming and J lost 4 bases; unmatched junction nucleotides: 5. The V gene's germline CDR1 is SQVTM and CDR2 ANQGSEA. The CDR3 contains 14 residues. Written as DNA, the CDR3 is TGCAGCGTTGGACAGGGGATGGGCACCGGGGAGCTGTTTTTT. Encoded protein: CSVGQGMGTGELFF.

The chain has TRBV10-1 and TRBJ2-1; perhaps TRBD2 as D (5 bases). Deletions cut 3 bases from V and 9 bases from J, with 15 bases between. Germline V gene sequence: CDR1 WNHNN, CDR2 SYGVQD (reference sequence). CDR3 length: 14 amino acids. CDR3 residues: CASSDGVGGLEQFF. The CDR3 DNA follows: TGCGCCAGCAGTGATGGGGTTGGAGGTCTTGAGCAGTTCTTC.

The chain links TRBV5-1 to TRBJ2-1; 10 bases map to TRBD1. The V and J ends lost 0 bases and 2 bases, in that order; junction bases with no gene match: 2. Germline CDR1 SGHRS, CDR2 YFSETQ. The CDR3 length is 16 residues. Here the CDR3 reads CASSLAGTGAYNEQFF. As DNA, the CDR3 is TGCGCCAGCAGCTTGGCCGGGACAGGGGCCTACAATGAGCAGTTCTTC. The variable domain in full, with the rest retrieved from reference TRBV5-1 and TRBJ2-1, is KAGVTQTPRYLIKTRGQQVTLSCSPISGHRSVSWYQQTPGQGLQFLFEYFSETQRNKGNFPGRFSGRQFSNSRSEMNVSTLELGDSALYLCASSLAGTGAYNEQFFGPGTRLTVL.